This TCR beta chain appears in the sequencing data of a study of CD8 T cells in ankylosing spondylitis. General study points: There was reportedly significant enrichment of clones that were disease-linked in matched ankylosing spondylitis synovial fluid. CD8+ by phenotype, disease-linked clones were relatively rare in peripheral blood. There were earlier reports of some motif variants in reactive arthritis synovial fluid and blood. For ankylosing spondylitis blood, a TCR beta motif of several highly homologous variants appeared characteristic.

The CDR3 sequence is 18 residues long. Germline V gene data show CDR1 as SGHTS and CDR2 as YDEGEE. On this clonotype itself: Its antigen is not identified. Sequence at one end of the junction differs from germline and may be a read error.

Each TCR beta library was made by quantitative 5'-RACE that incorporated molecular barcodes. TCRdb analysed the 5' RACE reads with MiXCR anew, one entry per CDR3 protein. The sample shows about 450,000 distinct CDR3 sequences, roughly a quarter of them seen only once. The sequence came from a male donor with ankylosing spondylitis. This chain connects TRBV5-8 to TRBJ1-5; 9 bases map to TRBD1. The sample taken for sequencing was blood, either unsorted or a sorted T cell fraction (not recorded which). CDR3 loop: CASCLALWDRVSNQPQHF. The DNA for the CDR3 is TGTGCCAGCTGCTTGGCCCTCTGGGACAGGGTTAGCAATCAGCCCCAGCATTTT.